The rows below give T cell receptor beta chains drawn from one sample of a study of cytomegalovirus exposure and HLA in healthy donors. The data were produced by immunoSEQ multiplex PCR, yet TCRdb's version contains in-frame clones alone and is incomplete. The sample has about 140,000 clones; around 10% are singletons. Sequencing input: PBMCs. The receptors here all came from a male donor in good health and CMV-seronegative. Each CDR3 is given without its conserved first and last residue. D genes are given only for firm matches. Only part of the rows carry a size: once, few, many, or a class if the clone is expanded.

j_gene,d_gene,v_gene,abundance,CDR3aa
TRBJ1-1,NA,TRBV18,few,ASSPDRPEAF
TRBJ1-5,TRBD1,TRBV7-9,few,ASSLGQAGQPQH
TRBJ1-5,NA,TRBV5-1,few,ASSLAGGAGGPQH
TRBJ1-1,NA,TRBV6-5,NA,ASSYAEGNTEAF
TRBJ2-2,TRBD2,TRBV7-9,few,ASSALAGENTGELF
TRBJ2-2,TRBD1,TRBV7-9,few,ASSPGQGETGELF
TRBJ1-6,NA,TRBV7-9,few,ASSGGLEYSPLH
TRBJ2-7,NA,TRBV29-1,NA,SVAGDTYEQY
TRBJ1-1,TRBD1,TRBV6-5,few,ASRTTGGSNTEAF
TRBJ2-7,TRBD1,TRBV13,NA,ASSLRDRAYEQY
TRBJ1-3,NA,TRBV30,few,AWSAGYGNTIY
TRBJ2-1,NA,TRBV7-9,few,ASSEGVYNEQF
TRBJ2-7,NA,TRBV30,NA,AWSVIHEKY
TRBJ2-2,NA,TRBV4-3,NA,ASSQDRSGSGELF
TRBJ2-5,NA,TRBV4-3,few,ASSQELAGQETQY
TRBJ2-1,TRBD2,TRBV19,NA,ASSIQAGGMSGPYNEQF